Listed below are T cell receptor beta chains from one sample, sequenced in a study of OX40 agonist ivuxolimab in advanced cancers. The assay was immunoSEQ multiplex PCR, and TCRdb's table has in-frame clones only and misses some. Of tens of thousands of clones in the sample, nearly 90% are singletons; the top ten hold roughly 10%. The specimen was CD4+ or CD8+ T cells sorted from blood, collected in a trial of the OX40 agonist ivuxolimab. The receptors shown here come from an adult with an advanced solid tumor such as melanoma, head and neck, liver or kidney cancer. The CDR3 runs from the conserved cysteine through the conserved F or W. The order of the fields is CDR3 DNA, CDR3 protein, clone size, J gene, D gene, V gene. D genes are given only for firm matches. Clone size is given for some rows only: seen once, a few or many times, or a class if the clone is expanded.

CDR3nt: TGTGCCAGTAGTTACCGGGGGGCGAACACTGAAGCTTTCTTT
CDR3aa: CASSYRGANTEAFF
abundance: -
j_gene: TRBJ1-1
d_gene: -
v_gene: TRBV19

CDR3nt: TGTGCCAGCAGTCCCGGGACAGGGACCGAAGCTTTCTTT
CDR3aa: CASSPGTGTEAFF
abundance: -
j_gene: TRBJ1-1
d_gene: TRBD1
v_gene: TRBV7-7

CDR3nt: TGTGCCAGCAGCTCCCTCCTAGCGGGGGGAAGGGATGAGCAGTTCTTC
CDR3aa: CASSSLLAGGRDEQFF
abundance: -
j_gene: TRBJ2-1
d_gene: TRBD2
v_gene: TRBV7-9

CDR3nt: TGTGCCAGCAGCCAAGTACATAATTCACCCCTCCACTTT
CDR3aa: CASSQVHNSPLHF
abundance: -
j_gene: TRBJ1-6
d_gene: -
v_gene: TRBV14

CDR3nt: TGTGCCAGCAGCTTTGACACAGGGGCCGCCGTCGAGCAGTACTTC
CDR3aa: CASSFDTGAAVEQYF
abundance: few
j_gene: TRBJ2-7
d_gene: TRBD1
v_gene: TRBV5-4

CDR3nt: TGTGCCAGCAGTACCTTTTGGAGCACAGATACGCAGTATTTT
CDR3aa: CASSTFWSTDTQYF
abundance: -
j_gene: TRBJ2-3
d_gene: -
v_gene: TRBV27

CDR3nt: TGTGCCAGCGGAGGGGGACGCTATGGCTACACCTTC
CDR3aa: CASGGGRYGYTF
abundance: -
j_gene: TRBJ1-2
d_gene: -
v_gene: TRBV28

CDR3nt: TGTGCCAGCAGCTTAAGGGTGGGGGGCGGCATTCAGTACTTC
CDR3aa: CASSLRVGGGIQYF
abundance: -
j_gene: TRBJ2-4
d_gene: -
v_gene: TRBV7-8

CDR3nt: TGTGCCAGCAGGCTCCCGGGACAGGGATCGGCAAACACTGAAGCTTTCTTT
CDR3aa: CASRLPGQGSANTEAFF
abundance: -
j_gene: TRBJ1-1
d_gene: TRBD1
v_gene: TRBV7-2

CDR3nt: TGTGCCAGCAATTACGGACTCGGCAATGAGCAGTTCTTC
CDR3aa: CASNYGLGNEQFF
abundance: -
j_gene: TRBJ2-1
d_gene: -
v_gene: TRBV25-1

CDR3nt: TGTGCCAGCAGCTTAGATCCGGGACAGGGGGACAATGAGCAGTTCTTC
CDR3aa: CASSLDPGQGDNEQFF
abundance: -
j_gene: TRBJ2-1
d_gene: TRBD1
v_gene: TRBV7-6

CDR3nt: TGTGCCAGCAGCCCCTGGTCCCACACAGATACGCAGTATTTT
CDR3aa: CASSPWSHTDTQYF
abundance: -
j_gene: TRBJ2-3
d_gene: -
v_gene: TRBV7-9

CDR3nt: TGTGCCAGTAGTATAGGACAGGGCAATCAGCCCCAGCATTTT
CDR3aa: CASSIGQGNQPQHF
abundance: -
j_gene: TRBJ1-5
d_gene: -
v_gene: TRBV19

CDR3nt: TGTGCCAGCAGCTTATCCACCACAGGTGCCTATGGCTACACCTTC
CDR3aa: CASSLSTTGAYGYTF
abundance: -
j_gene: TRBJ1-2
d_gene: -
v_gene: TRBV7-6

CDR3nt: TGTGCCAGCAGTTTATATGGCGGGGGGCACAATGAGCAGTTCTTC
CDR3aa: CASSLYGGGHNEQFF
abundance: -
j_gene: TRBJ2-1
d_gene: TRBD2
v_gene: TRBV27

CDR3nt: TGTGCCAGTAGCGGAGGGAGCCCAAACGAGCAGTACTTC
CDR3aa: CASSGGSPNEQYF
abundance: -
j_gene: TRBJ2-7
d_gene: -
v_gene: TRBV19

CDR3nt: TGTGCCAGCAGCGTAGGGGGCCGGGAGGGACTCGAGCAGTACTTC
CDR3aa: CASSVGGREGLEQYF
abundance: -
j_gene: TRBJ2-7
d_gene: TRBD2
v_gene: TRBV9

CDR3nt: TGTGCCAGCAGTGAAGGGGGCGAGGCGAATGAGCAGTTCTTC
CDR3aa: CASSEGGEANEQFF
abundance: -
j_gene: TRBJ2-1
d_gene: -
v_gene: TRBV25-1

CDR3nt: TGTGCCAGCACCCTCGCAGGGAGCACTGAAGCTTTCTTT
CDR3aa: CASTLAGSTEAFF
abundance: -
j_gene: TRBJ1-1
d_gene: -
v_gene: TRBV27

CDR3nt: TGCGCCAGCAGCCAAGATTTCGTTTCGGCAGTTAGGGGCTACACCTTC
CDR3aa: CASSQDFVSAVRGYTF
abundance: -
j_gene: TRBJ1-2
d_gene: -
v_gene: TRBV4-1

CDR3nt: TGTGCCAGCACCCCGGGACTAGCGGGCACAGATACGCAGTATTTT
CDR3aa: CASTPGLAGTDTQYF
abundance: -
j_gene: TRBJ2-3
d_gene: TRBD2
v_gene: TRBV28

CDR3nt: TGTGCCAGCAGCTTAGCGCACGGAGCCTACGAGCAGTACTTC
CDR3aa: CASSLAHGAYEQYF
abundance: -
j_gene: TRBJ2-7
d_gene: -
v_gene: TRBV7-2

CDR3nt: TGTGCCAGCAGCGTAGCTAAGGGCCAGCGGAGCACCTACGAGCAGTACTTC
CDR3aa: CASSVAKGQRSTYEQYF
abundance: -
j_gene: TRBJ2-7
d_gene: -
v_gene: TRBV9

CDR3nt: TGTGCCAGCTCACCACTGGCCGGACACTCCTACAATGAGCAGTTCTTC
CDR3aa: CASSPLAGHSYNEQFF
abundance: -
j_gene: TRBJ2-1
d_gene: -
v_gene: TRBV18

CDR3nt: TGTGCCAGCAGAGACTTCACCGGGGAGCTGTTTTTT
CDR3aa: CASRDFTGELFF
abundance: -
j_gene: TRBJ2-2
d_gene: -
v_gene: TRBV27

CDR3nt: TGTGCCAGTAGTATTTTTCTCGGGAACACTGAAGCTTTCTTT
CDR3aa: CASSIFLGNTEAFF
abundance: -
j_gene: TRBJ1-1
d_gene: -
v_gene: TRBV19

CDR3nt: TGCGCCAGCAGCCAGACTAGCGGGAGCGACACAGATACGCAGTATTTT
CDR3aa: CASSQTSGSDTDTQYF
abundance: -
j_gene: TRBJ2-3
d_gene: TRBD2
v_gene: TRBV10-2

CDR3nt: TGTGCCAGCAGTTATATGGGACAGTCCTACGAGCAGTACTTC
CDR3aa: CASSYMGQSYEQYF
abundance: -
j_gene: TRBJ2-7
d_gene: TRBD1
v_gene: TRBV27

CDR3nt: TGTGCCAGCAGTAAGGCTGGCAATCAGCCCCAGCATTTT
CDR3aa: CASSKAGNQPQHF
abundance: -
j_gene: TRBJ1-5
d_gene: -
v_gene: TRBV27

CDR3nt: TGTGCCAGCAGCTTAGCGAGACGGGGAGACCAGCCCCAGCATTTT
CDR3aa: CASSLARRGDQPQHF
abundance: -
j_gene: TRBJ1-5
d_gene: -
v_gene: TRBV7-8

CDR3nt: TGCGCCAGCAGTGACGGAGCCGGGGAGCTGTTTTTT
CDR3aa: CASSDGAGELFF
abundance: once
j_gene: TRBJ2-2
d_gene: -
v_gene: TRBV10-1

CDR3nt: TGTGCCAGCGCCGGGAGACAGTACACTGAAGCTTTCTTT
CDR3aa: CASAGRQYTEAFF
abundance: medium-sized
j_gene: TRBJ1-1
d_gene: -
v_gene: TRBV27

CDR3nt: TGTGCCAGCAGCCCCCCGGCCGGTTTTGCTAGCACAGATACGCAGTATTTT
CDR3aa: CASSPPAGFASTDTQYF
abundance: -
j_gene: TRBJ2-3
d_gene: -
v_gene: TRBV13

CDR3nt: TGTGCCAGCAGCTTATATCAAGCGGGGGTAAATGAGCAGTTCTTC
CDR3aa: CASSLYQAGVNEQFF
abundance: -
j_gene: TRBJ2-1
d_gene: TRBD2
v_gene: TRBV7-9

CDR3nt: TGTGCCTGGAGTTCCGGACCGACAACTAATGAAAAACTGTTTTTT
CDR3aa: CAWSSGPTTNEKLFF
abundance: -
j_gene: TRBJ1-4
d_gene: -
v_gene: TRBV30

CDR3nt: TGTGCCATCCGACAGGCGTCTGAAGCTTTCTTT
CDR3aa: CAIRQASEAFF
abundance: -
j_gene: TRBJ1-1
d_gene: -
v_gene: TRBV10-3

CDR3nt: TGTGCCAGCAGTTACACAGGGAGTAATGAAAAACTGTTTTTT
CDR3aa: CASSYTGSNEKLFF
abundance: -
j_gene: TRBJ1-4
d_gene: -
v_gene: TRBV6-5

CDR3nt: TGCGCCAGCAGCTTACGTTCAGGGGGGATCACAGATACGCAGTATTTT
CDR3aa: CASSLRSGGITDTQYF
abundance: -
j_gene: TRBJ2-3
d_gene: -
v_gene: TRBV5-1